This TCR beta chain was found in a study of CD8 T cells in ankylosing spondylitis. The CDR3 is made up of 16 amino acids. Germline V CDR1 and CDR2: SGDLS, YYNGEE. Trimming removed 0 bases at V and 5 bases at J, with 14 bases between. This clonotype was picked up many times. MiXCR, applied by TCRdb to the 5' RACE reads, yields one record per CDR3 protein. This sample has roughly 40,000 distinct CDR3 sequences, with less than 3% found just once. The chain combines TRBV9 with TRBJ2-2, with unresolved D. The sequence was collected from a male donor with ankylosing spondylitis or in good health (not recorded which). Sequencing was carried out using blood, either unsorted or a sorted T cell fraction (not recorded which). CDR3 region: CASSVATGLTTGELFF. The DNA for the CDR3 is TGTGCCAGCAGCGTAGCAACGGGCCTTACTACCGGGGAGCTGTTTTTT.